This entry lists 21 T cell receptor beta chains sequenced from one sample in a study of T cells in localized non-small cell lung cancer. Produced via immunoSEQ multiplex PCR; TCRdb's table is partial and in-frame only. The top ten clones hold 10% to 15% of a sample with about 1,800 clones, 27% of them seen once. Sequencing was performed on lung tumor tissue, taken before any cancer treatment. These receptors were collected from a woman aged 35-70 years with stage I lung adenocarcinoma.

The chain links TRBV19 to TRBJ2-7; D possibly corresponds to TRBD2 (5 bases). V dropped 7 bases and J dropped 5 bases, with 12 bases sitting between them. CDR3 length equals 12 residues. Germline V CDR1 and CDR2: LNHDA, SQIVND (reference sequence). The CDR3 bases are TGTGCCAGTACTCGAGGGTTCCACGAGCAGTACTTC. The encoded protein is CASTRGFHEQYF. The full variable domain, rest sourced from reference TRBV19 and TRBJ2-7, is DGGITQSPKYLFRKEGQNVTLSCEQNLNHDAMYWYRQDPGQGLRLIYYSQIVNDFQKGDIAEGYSVSREKKESFPLTVTSAQKNPTAFYLCASTRGFHEQYFGPGTRLTVT.

This clone is large by share. The chain joins TRBV6-8 to TRBJ1-3, with D unresolved. The germline gives CDR1 MNHGY, CDR2 SAAAGT. The V end was cut by 5 bases, the J end by 0 bases, with 14 bases between. The CDR3 spans 16 residues. The CDR3 nucleotides read TGTGCCAGCAGTCCCTATGTGGACGCCTCTGGAAACACCATATATTTT. Protein product: CASSPYVDASGNTIYF.

This sequence joins TRBV11-3 and TRBJ2-7; possibly TRBD2 for D (6 bases). CDR1 SGHNT and CDR2 YENEEA come from the germline V gene. CDR3 length: 15 amino acids. Trimming pared 5 bases from V and 0 bases from J, leaving 14 bases between. Here the CDR3 DNA reads TGTGCCAGCAGCCCCTTTGCGGGACCCTCCTACGAGCAGTACTTC. Its protein product is CASSPFAGPSYEQYF.

The table lists this clone with a few counts. The CDR3 DNA sequence: TGTGCCAGCAGCGTAACTAGCGCGCTCACAGATACGCAGTATTTT. Its protein is CASSVTSALTDTQYF. V gene TRBV9 combines with J gene TRBJ2-3, with 7 nucleotides matching TRBD2. The CDR3 runs 15 residues. J gave up 2 bases and V 1 base, and 4 bases lay outside the gene matches. Germline CDR1 is SGDLS and CDR2 is YYNGEE.

This clone was detected a few times. The V gene is TRBV6-8, the J gene TRBJ2-1; TRBD2 agrees at 7 bases. Germline V gives CDR1 MNHGY, CDR2 SAAAGT. V lost 2 bases and J lost 8; bases outside the gene matches: 12. The CDR3 totals 16 residues. The CDR3 spells CASSYAPGLRIHEQFF. The CDR3 nucleotides are TGTGCCAGCAGTTACGCTCCGGGACTACGAATCCATGAGCAGTTCTTC.

This clone came up a few times. This chain uses TRBV11-3 with TRBJ1-5; 8 positions match TRBD1. CDR3 length equals 15 residues. The germline CDR1 and CDR2 sequences are SGHNT and YENEEA. V shed 5 bases, J shed 5 bases, and the junction held 8 bases outside the gene matches. In nucleotides, the CDR3 is TGTGCCAGCAGCAAGGACAGGGCCGGGGATCAGCCCCAGCATTTT. This gives the protein CASSKDRAGDQPQHF.

This clone was observed a handful of times. J is TRBJ2-7 and V is TRBV2; 8 bases align to TRBD1. Germline CDR1 reads SNHLY; CDR2 reads FYNNEI. V lost 6 bases and J lost 2; bases outside the gene matches: 3. The CDR3 is 13 amino acids. CDR3 sequence (DNA): TGTGCCAGCAGGGACAGGGCGGCCTACGAGCAGTACTTC. It translates to CASRDRAAYEQYF.

V is TRBV19 and J is TRBJ1-1; D gene uncertain. CDR3 length equals 14 residues. Germline-derived CDR1 and CDR2 are LNHDA and SQIVND (reference sequence). V lost 0 bases and J 2 bases, leaving 7 bases between the germline ends. The CDR3 bases are TGTGCCAGTAGTATAGATAGCGGAAACACTGAAGCTTTCTTT. It translates to CASSIDSGNTEAFF.

This clone appeared a few times. The chain couples TRBV14 to TRBJ2-2, with D unresolved. In germline, CDR1 is SGHDN, CDR2 FVKESK. V lost 4 bases, J lost 2 bases, and 17 bases lay in between. This CDR3 is 17 amino acids long. CDR3 residues: CASSLVFGETNTGELFF. The CDR3 DNA reads as TGTGCCAGCAGCCTTGTTTTCGGTGAAACAAACACCGGGGAGCTGTTTTTT.

The J gene is TRBJ2-7, the V gene TRBV19, with 7 bases that match TRBD1. The germline gives CDR1 LNHDA, CDR2 SQIVND (reference sequence). Unmatched junction bases numbered 3, after V lost 3 bases and J lost 4 bases. The CDR3 consists of 13 residues. CDR3 protein: CASSMGQRYEQYF. CDR3 nucleotides: TGTGCCAGTAGTATGGGACAGAGATACGAGCAGTACTTC.

V usage is TRBV15 and J usage is TRBJ2-1; TRBD1 agrees at 7 bases. Germline assignment: CDR1 LNHNV and CDR2 YYDKDF (reference sequence). The J segment lost 4 bases and the V segment lost 5 bases, leaving 8 bases of the junction unmatched. This CDR3 contains 15 residues. This CDR3 is CATSSGAGGYNEQFF. The CDR3 DNA is TGTGCCACCAGCTCAGGGGCAGGGGGTTACAATGAGCAGTTCTTC.

This clone was seen more than once but under ten times. V is TRBV6-8 and J is TRBJ1-5; 7 bases are shared with TRBD1. Unmatched junction bases numbered 11, after V lost 6 bases and J lost 0 bases. The length of the CDR3 is 17 residues. CDR1 is MNHGY, CDR2 SAAAGT, per germline. CDR3 in DNA: TGTGCCAGCAGCGACCCCCGGGACAGCTATAGCAATCAGCCCCAGCATTTT. This translates into CASSDPRDSYSNQPQHF.

The chain is built from TRBV7-6 and TRBJ1-3; 10 bases fit TRBD1. V was clipped by 5 bases and J by 0 bases; unmatched bases: 4. Germline V gene lookup returns CDR1 SGHVS and CDR2 FNYEAQ. The CDR3 loop spans 16 amino acids. The CDR3 loop reads CASSPGQGTSGNTIYF. The CDR3 DNA reads as TGTGCCAGCAGCCCGGGACAGGGGACCTCTGGAAACACCATATATTTT.

The J gene is TRBJ1-6, the V gene TRBV11-3, with D maybe TRBD1 (5 bases). Trimming cost V 5 bases and J 9 bases, with 14 bases left between them. The CDR3 is 14 residues long. The germline V gene has CDR1 SGHNT and CDR2 YENEEA. The CDR3 reads CASSQGEAASPLHF. Written as DNA, the CDR3 is TGTGCCAGCAGCCAAGGGGAGGCAGCTTCACCCCTCCACTTT.

By its share, this clone is large (0.1 to 1%). The chain is built from TRBV6-1 and TRBJ1-2, with 7 bases matching TRBD1. Germline loops: CDR1 MNHNS, CDR2 SASEGT. The CDR3 is made up of 16 amino acids. Trimming removed 0 bases from V and 4 bases from J; junction bases left unmatched: 8. The CDR3 region has the DNA TGTGCCAGCAGTGAAGCCTTCGGGACAGACGCCTATGGCTACACCTTC. It yields the protein CASSEAFGTDAYGYTF.

This clone was seen a handful of times. The rearrangement links TRBV19 to TRBJ1-1, with D possibly matching TRBD1 (5 bases). The CDR3 length is 13 residues. The V end was cut by 6 bases, the J end by 3 bases, with 11 bases between. The V gene's germline CDR1 is LNHDA and CDR2 SQIVND (reference sequence). This CDR3 is CASRGTVYTEAFF. Written as DNA, the CDR3 is TGTGCCAGTAGGGGGACGGTCTACACTGAAGCTTTCTTT.

The J gene is TRBJ2-1, the V gene TRBV15; D possibly corresponds to TRBD2 (6 bases). The germline CDR1 and CDR2 sequences are LNHNV and YYDKDF (reference sequence). V was pared by 3 bases and J by 1 base, with 13 bases between. The CDR3 covers 16 residues. The CDR3 sequence: CATSRGWGGSYNEQFF. In nucleotides, the CDR3 is TGTGCCACCAGCAGGGGGTGGGGAGGATCCTACAATGAGCAGTTCTTC.

This chain's CDR3 is CASSYSPTEGREQFF. The CDR3 region has the DNA TGTGCCAGCAGTTACTCGCCGACCGAGGGGAGGGAGCAGTTCTTC. V gene TRBV6-8 combines with J gene TRBJ2-1; D might be TRBD2 (6 bases). The V end lost 0 bases, the J end lost 10 bases, and 16 bases lay between the germline ends. The CDR3 totals 15 residues. Germline CDR1 reads MNHGY; CDR2 reads SAAAGT.

Relative to its sample, this clone is medium-sized. The CDR3 DNA sequence: TGTGCCAGCAGTTGCGGCCACAGGTTTAACTATGGCTACACCTTC. Its protein product is CASSCGHRFNYGYTF. The rearrangement links TRBV6-8 to TRBJ1-2; D might be TRBD1 (5 bases). From germline, CDR1 is MNHGY and CDR2 SAAAGT. V dropped 4 bases and J dropped 1 base, with 13 bases sitting between them. CDR3 length: 15 residues.

This clone is medium-sized in the sample. This chain joins TRBV11-3 and TRBJ1-2; possibly TRBD1 for D (6 bases). The CDR3 is made up of 15 amino acids. Germline lookup yields CDR1 SGHNT and CDR2 YENEEA. Trimming removed 4 bases from V and 6 bases from J, with 18 bases in between. In DNA, the CDR3 is TGTGCCAGCAGCTCCAGGCGAGGGGGGGAGCATGGCTACACCTTC. This codes for CASSSRRGGEHGYTF.

This chain joins TRBV14 and TRBJ1-6; D may be TRBD1 (5 bases). This CDR3 has 14 amino acids. Trimming shortened V by 1 base and J by 8 bases, and 9 bases separated the two germline ends. CDR1 and CDR2 (germline): SGHDN, FVKESK. This chain's CDR3 is CASSQVQGYSPLHF. The DNA for the CDR3 is TGTGCCAGCAGCCAAGTCCAGGGTTATTCACCCCTCCACTTT.